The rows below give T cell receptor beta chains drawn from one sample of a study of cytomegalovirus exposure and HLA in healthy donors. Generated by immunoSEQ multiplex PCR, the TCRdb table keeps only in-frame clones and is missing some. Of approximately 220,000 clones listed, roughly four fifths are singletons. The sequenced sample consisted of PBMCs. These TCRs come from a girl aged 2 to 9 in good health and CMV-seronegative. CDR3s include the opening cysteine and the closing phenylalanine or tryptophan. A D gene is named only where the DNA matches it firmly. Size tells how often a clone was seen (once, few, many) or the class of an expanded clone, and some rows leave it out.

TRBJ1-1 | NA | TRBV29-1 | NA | TGCAGCGTTGAAGATATCCAGGGCGGCACTGAAGCTTTCTTT | CSVEDIQGGTEAFF
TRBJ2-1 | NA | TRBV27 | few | TGTGCCAGCAGGAGAACACTAGGCCGAAATGAGCAGTTCTTC | CASRRTLGRNEQFF
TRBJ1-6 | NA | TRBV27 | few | TGTGCCAGCAAAAGAGATCTAATTTCACCCCTCCACTTT | CASKRDLISPLHF
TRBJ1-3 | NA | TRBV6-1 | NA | TGTGCCAGCGCCAGGGACATCTCTGGAAACACCATATATTTT | CASARDISGNTIYF
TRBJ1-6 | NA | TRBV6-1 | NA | TGTGCCAGCCTCCACGCGATTTCGGCACCCCTCCACTTT | CASLHAISAPLHF
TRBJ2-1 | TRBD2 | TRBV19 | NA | TGTGCTTCGGCAACCGCGGGGGGCGACAATGAGCAGTTCTTC | CASATAGGDNEQFF
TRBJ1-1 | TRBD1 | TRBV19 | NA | TGTGCCAGTAGTATGGGACAGGGGGTCACTGAAGCTTTCTTT | CASSMGQGVTEAFF
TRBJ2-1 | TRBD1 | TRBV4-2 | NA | TGTGCCAGCAGCCAAGGGACAGGGTTCGATGAGCAGTTCTTC | CASSQGTGFDEQFF
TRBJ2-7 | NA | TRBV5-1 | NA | TGCGCCAGCAGCTTGGCCGGTGGCGAGCAGTACTTC | CASSLAGGEQYF
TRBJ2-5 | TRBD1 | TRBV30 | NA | TGTGCCTGGAGTGTCTTAGCCGCAGGGGGCTTTGAGACCCAGTACTTC | CAWSVLAAGGFETQYF
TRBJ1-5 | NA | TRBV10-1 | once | TGCGCCAGCATTTCCCCGACAGAGCGCTCTCCGAATCAGCCCCAGCATTTT | CASISPTERSPNQPQHF
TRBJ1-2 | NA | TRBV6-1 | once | TGTGCCAGCAGTGAACCCCGAGGGAATGGCTACACCTTC | CASSEPRGNGYTF
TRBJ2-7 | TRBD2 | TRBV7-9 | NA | TGTGCCAGCAGCCCTAGAGGGGCCGGGACTAGCGTAGACGAGCAGTACTTC | CASSPRGAGTSVDEQYF
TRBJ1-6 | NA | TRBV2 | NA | TGTGCCAGCAATCGGTTCTCCTATAATTCACCCCTCCACTTT | CASNRFSYNSPLHF